This TCR beta chain was documented in a study of T cells in Graves' hyperthyroidism and ophthalmopathy. There were TCR beta CDR3 regions amplified from RNA transcripts. The TCR CDR3 first-round RT-PCR relied on the HTBI primer set. MiXCR, run by TCRdb on the multiplex PCR reads, gives a single entry per CDR3 protein. This table holds 500,000 to 600,000 distinct CDR3 sequences, roughly 50% found once. CDR1 and CDR2 from the germline V gene are LGHNT and FRNRAP. CDR3 length: 16 residues. J gave up 0 bases and V 4 bases, and 5 bases lay outside the gene matches. Sequencing was carried out using peripheral blood or thyroid tissue (not recorded which). This sequence was found in a woman aged 18-29 years with Graves' hyperthyroidism. The gene calls are TRBV12-5 and TRBJ2-2, with 7 positions matching TRBD2. DNA of the CDR3: TGTGCTAGTGGTTCGGACCTAGCGGCGAACACCGGGGAGCTGTTTTTT. It translates to CASGSDLAANTGELFF. The variable domain in full, with the rest retrieved from reference TRBV12-5 and TRBJ2-2, is DARVTQTPRHKVTEMGQEVTMRCQPILGHNTVFWYRQTMMQGLELLAYFRNRAPLDDSGMPKDRFSAEMPDATLATLKIQPSEPRDSAVYFCASGSDLAANTGELFFGEGSRLTVL.